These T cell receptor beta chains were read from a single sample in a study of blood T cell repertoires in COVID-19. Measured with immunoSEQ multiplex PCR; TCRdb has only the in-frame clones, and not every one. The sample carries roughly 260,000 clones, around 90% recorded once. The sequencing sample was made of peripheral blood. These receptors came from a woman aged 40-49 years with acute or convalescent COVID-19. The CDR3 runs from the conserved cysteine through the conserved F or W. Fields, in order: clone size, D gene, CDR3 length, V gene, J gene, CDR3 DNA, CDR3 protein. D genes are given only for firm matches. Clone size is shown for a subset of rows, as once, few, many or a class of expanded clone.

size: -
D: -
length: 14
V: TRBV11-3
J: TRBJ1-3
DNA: TGTGCCAGCAGCCCCGCGGGACCAGGAAACACCATATATTTT
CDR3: CASSPAGPGNTIYF

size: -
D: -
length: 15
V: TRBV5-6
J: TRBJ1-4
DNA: TGTGCCAGCAGCTTGGGACAGGTGGGAGATGAAAAACTGTTTTTT
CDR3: CASSLGQVGDEKLFF

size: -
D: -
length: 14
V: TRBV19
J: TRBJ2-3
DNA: TGTGCCAGTACCGCCGACAGAGGCACAGATACGCAGTATTTT
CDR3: CASTADRGTDTQYF

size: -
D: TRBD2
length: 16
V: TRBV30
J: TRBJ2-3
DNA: TGTGCCTGGCATTTAAGGACTAGCGGGGGCACAGATACGCAGTATTTT
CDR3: CAWHLRTSGGTDTQYF

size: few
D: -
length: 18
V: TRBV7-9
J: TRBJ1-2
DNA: TGTGCCAGCAGCTTAGTCCGGGGAGGGCTCGCGCCTCTATATGGCTACACCTTC
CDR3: CASSLVRGGLAPLYGYTF

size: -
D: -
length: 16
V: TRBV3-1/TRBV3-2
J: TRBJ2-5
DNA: TGTGCCAGCAGCCAAGGCCGTAGCGCGGGTAGGGAGACCCAGTACTTC
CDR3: CASSQGRSAGRETQYF

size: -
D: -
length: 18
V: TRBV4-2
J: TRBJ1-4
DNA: TGTGCCAGCAGCCCGTCAGGTTCCAGGGGCAGGGCTAATGAAAAACTGTTTTTT
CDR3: CASSPSGSRGRANEKLFF

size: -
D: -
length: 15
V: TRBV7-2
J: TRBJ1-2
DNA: TGTGCCAGCAGCTTACTAGAGGGTGGCCTCTATGGCTACACCTTC
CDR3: CASSLLEGGLYGYTF

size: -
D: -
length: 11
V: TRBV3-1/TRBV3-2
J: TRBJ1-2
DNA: TGTGCCAGCAGCCAAGCTGGGCGCTACACCTTC
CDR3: CASSQAGRYTF

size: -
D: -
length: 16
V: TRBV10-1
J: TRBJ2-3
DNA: TGCGCCAGCAGTGAATCTGAGGATCCTAGCACAGATACGCAGTATTTT
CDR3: CASSESEDPSTDTQYF

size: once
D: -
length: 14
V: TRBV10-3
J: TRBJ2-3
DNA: TGTGCCTCATCCGGCGGTACTAGCACAGATACGCAGTATTTT
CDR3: CASSGGTSTDTQYF

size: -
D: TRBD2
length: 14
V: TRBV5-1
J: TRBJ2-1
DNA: TGCGCCAGCAGCCCTCTAGCGGAATACAATGAGCAGTTCTTC
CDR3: CASSPLAEYNEQFF

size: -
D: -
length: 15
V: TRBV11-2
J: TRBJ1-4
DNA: TGTGCCAGCAGCTCCACCCGGGACTTTGATGAAAAACTGTTTTTT
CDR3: CASSSTRDFDEKLFF

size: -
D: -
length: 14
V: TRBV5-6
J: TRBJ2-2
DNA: TGTGCCAGCAGCAGGGGTTTGAACACCGGGGAGCTGTTTTTT
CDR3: CASSRGLNTGELFF

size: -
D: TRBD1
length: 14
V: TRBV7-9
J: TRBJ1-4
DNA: TGTGCCAGCAGGGAGGGGACAGGAAATGAAAAACTGTTTTTT
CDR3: CASREGTGNEKLFF

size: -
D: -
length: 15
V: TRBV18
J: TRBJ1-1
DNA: TGTGCCAGCTCACCCGGACTACAGGTGAACACTGAAGCTTTCTTT
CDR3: CASSPGLQVNTEAFF

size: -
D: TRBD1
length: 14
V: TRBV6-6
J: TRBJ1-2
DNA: TGTGCCAGCACCCGACAGGGGAATAACTATGGCTACACCTTC
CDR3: CASTRQGNNYGYTF

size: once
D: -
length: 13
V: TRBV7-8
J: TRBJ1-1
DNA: TGTGCCAGCAGCCTGACAGTGAACACTGAAGCTTTCTTT
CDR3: CASSLTVNTEAFF

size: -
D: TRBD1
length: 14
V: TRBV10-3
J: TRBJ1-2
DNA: TGTGCCATCAGTGGACAGGGAACTAACTATGGCTACACCTTC
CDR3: CAISGQGTNYGYTF

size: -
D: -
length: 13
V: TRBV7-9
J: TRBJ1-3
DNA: TGTGCCAGCGGAACAGGCTCTGGAAACACCATATATTTT
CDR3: CASGTGSGNTIYF

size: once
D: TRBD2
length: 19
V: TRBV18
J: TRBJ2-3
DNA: TGTGCCAGCTCACCGGGTAAACCTTCTAGCGGGGGCCGCACAGATACGCAGTATTTT
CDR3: CASSPGKPSSGGRTDTQYF

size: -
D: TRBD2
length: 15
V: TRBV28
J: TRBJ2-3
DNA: TGTGCCAGCAGTCTCGGGGGGGCGCAGTCAGATACGCAGTATTTT
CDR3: CASSLGGAQSDTQYF

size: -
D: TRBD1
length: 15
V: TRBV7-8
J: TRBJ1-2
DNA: TGTGCCAGCAGCCCTAGGGACAGGGGAAAGAGGGGCTACACCTTC
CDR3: CASSPRDRGKRGYTF

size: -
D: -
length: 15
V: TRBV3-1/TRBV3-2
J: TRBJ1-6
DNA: TGTGCCAGCAGCCAAGAGGACAGAACAAATTCACCCCTCCACTTT
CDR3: CASSQEDRTNSPLHF

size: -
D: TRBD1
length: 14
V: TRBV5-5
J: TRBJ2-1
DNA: TGTGCCAGCAGCTTAGGACAGGGGTACAATGAGCAGTTCTTC
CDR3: CASSLGQGYNEQFF

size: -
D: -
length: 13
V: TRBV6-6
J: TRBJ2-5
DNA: TGTGCCAGCAGTTACTGGACAGAAGAGACCCAGTACTTC
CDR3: CASSYWTEETQYF

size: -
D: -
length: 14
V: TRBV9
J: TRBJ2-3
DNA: TGTGCCAGCACCGCAGGGGGGCGTACAGATACGCAGTATTTT
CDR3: CASTAGGRTDTQYF

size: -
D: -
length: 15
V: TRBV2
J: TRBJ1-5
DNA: TGTGCCAGCAGTGACTTACAGGGTGTGAGGCAGCCCCAGCATTTT
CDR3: CASSDLQGVRQPQHF

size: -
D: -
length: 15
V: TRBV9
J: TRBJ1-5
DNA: TGTGCCAGCAGCGAGGAGGGTATGAGCAATCAGCCCCAGCATTTT
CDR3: CASSEEGMSNQPQHF

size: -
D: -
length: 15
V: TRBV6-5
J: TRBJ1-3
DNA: TGTGCCAGCACATTAGACAGCGCGGGAGGAAACACCATATATTTT
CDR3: CASTLDSAGGNTIYF

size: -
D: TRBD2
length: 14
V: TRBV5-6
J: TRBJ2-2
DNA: TGTGCCAGCAGCCCGGGACTAGCCCCCGGGGAGCTGTTTTTT
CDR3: CASSPGLAPGELFF

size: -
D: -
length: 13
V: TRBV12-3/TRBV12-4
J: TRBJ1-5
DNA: TGTGCCAGCAGTTTAACTTCCGATCAGCCCCAGCATTTT
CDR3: CASSLTSDQPQHF

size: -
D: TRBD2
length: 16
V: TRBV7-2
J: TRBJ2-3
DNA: TGTGCCAGCAGCTTAGCCGGACTAGGCAGTGGAGATACGCAGTATTTT
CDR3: CASSLAGLGSGDTQYF

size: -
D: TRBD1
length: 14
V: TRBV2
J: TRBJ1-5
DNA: TGTGCCAGCAGTGAAGGGACAGGGCTTCAGCCCCAGCATTTT
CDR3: CASSEGTGLQPQHF

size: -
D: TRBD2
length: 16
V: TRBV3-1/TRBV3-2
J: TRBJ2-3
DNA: TGTGCCAGCAGCCTTGGTAGCGGGGGGGACACAGATACGCAGTATTTT
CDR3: CASSLGSGGDTDTQYF

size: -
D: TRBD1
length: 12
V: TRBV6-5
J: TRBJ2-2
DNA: TGTGCCAGTAACAGGGGAACCGGGGAGCTGTTTTTT
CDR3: CASNRGTGELFF

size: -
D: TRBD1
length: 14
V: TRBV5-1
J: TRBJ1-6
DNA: TGCGCCAGCAGGGCGGGACAGGGGGGATCACCCCTCCACTTT
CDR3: CASRAGQGGSPLHF

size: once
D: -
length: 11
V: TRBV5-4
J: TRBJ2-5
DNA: TGTGCCAGCAGCTTCGGAGAGACCCAGTACTTC
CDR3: CASSFGETQYF

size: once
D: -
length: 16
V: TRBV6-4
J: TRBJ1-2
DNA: TGTGCCAGCAGTGACTCGAGTCGGGGAGGTCGGGATGGCTACACCTTC
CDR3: CASSDSSRGGRDGYTF

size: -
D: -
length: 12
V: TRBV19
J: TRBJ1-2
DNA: TGTGCCAGTAGTAGTACTGGCTATGGCTACACCTTC
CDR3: CASSSTGYGYTF

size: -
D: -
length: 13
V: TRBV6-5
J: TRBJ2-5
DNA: TGTGCCAGCAGACTCACTAGTAGGCAGACCCAGTACTTC
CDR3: CASRLTSRQTQYF

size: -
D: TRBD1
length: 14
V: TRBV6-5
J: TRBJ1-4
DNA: TGTGCCAGCAGTTACGGACAGGGCGATGAAAAACTGTTTTTT
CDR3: CASSYGQGDEKLFF